These 26 T cell receptor beta chains were all obtained from the same sample, sequenced in a study of T cells in Graves' hyperthyroidism and ophthalmopathy. The investigators amplified TCR beta CDR3 regions from RNA transcripts. The primer set for the first-round RT-PCR of the TCR CDR3 was HTBI. TCRdb independently ran MiXCR on the multiplex PCR reads; one entry per CDR3 protein. The repertoire holds about 740,000 distinct CDR3 sequences, with 14% as singletons. Material for sequencing was blood. All receptors come from a woman under 30 with Graves' hyperthyroidism.

This chain links TRBV6-2 or TRBV6-3 with TRBJ1-1; D is ambiguous. Trimming removed 6 bases from V and 0 bases from J, with 8 bases in between. The CDR3 covers 13 residues. The germline CDR1 and CDR2 sequences are MNHEY and SVGEGT. Written as DNA, the CDR3 is TGTGCCAGCAGGCAGGTCATGAACACTGAAGCTTTCTTT. This sequence encodes CASRQVMNTEAFF.

In this sample, this clonotype turned up many times. The chain is built from TRBV7-9 and TRBJ2-1; TRBD2 matches 11 bases. Looked up from germline, CDR1 is SEHNR and CDR2 is FQNEAQ (reference sequence). V shed 3 bases, J shed 4 bases, and the junction held 8 bases outside the gene matches. The CDR3 has 17 amino acids. For the CDR3, the DNA is TGTGCCAGCAGCTTTCACCAGACTAGCGGGACTTACAATGAGCAGTTCTTC. Residues: CASSFHQTSGTYNEQFF.

CDR3 coding DNA: TGTGCCAGCAGCTTAGACCAGGGGGAGTACGAGCAGTACTTC. Translated, it gives CASSLDQGEYEQYF. V gene TRBV7-9 combines with J gene TRBJ2-7; 7 nucleotides agree with TRBD1. Germline V lookup: CDR1 SEHNR, CDR2 FQNEAQ (reference sequence). The CDR3 contains 14 residues. Trimming took 1 base from V and 4 from J; bases not matched to a gene: 4.

This clonotype was seen ten or more times. The V and J genes are TRBV27 and TRBJ2-3; the match to TRBD2 covers 9 bases. Per germline, CDR1 MNHEY and CDR2 SMNVEV (reference sequence). CDR3 length equals 14 residues. V gave up 6 bases and J gave up 10 bases; unmatched junction bases: 11. DNA of the CDR3: TGTGCCAGCAGCCTTAGCGGGGGTGGAGGATCGCAGTATTTT. It codes for CASSLSGGGGSQYF.

The chain recombines TRBV9 with TRBJ2-1; 10 nucleotides align to TRBD2. Per germline, CDR1 SGDLS and CDR2 YYNGEE. CDR3 length equals 15 residues. V was pared by 0 bases and J by 10 bases, with 7 bases of the junction left unmatched. CDR3 DNA: TGTGCCAGCAGCGTAGCTCTAGCGGGAGAAGGGGAGCAGTTCTTC. Its translation is CASSVALAGEGEQFF.

This chain connects TRBV2 to TRBJ2-2; 11 bases fit TRBD2. This CDR3 is 14 amino acids long. V lost 6 bases, J lost 7 bases, and 4 bases stayed unmatched. Germline CDR1 is SNHLY and CDR2 is FYNNEI. The CDR3 loop is CASRGLAGIGELFF. The DNA for the CDR3 is TGTGCCAGCAGAGGACTAGCGGGTATCGGGGAGCTGTTTTTT. Together with reference TRBV2 and TRBJ2-2, the CDR3 gives the full variable domain: EPEVTQTPSHQVTQMGQEVILRCVPISNHLYFYWYRQILGQKVEFLVSFYNNEISEKSEIFDDQFSVERPDGSNFTLKIRSTKLEDSAMYFCASRGLAGIGELFFGEGSRLTVL.

The chain recombines TRBV7-2 with TRBJ2-2, with no clear D. The CDR3 length is 15 residues. V was shortened by 1 base and J by 9 bases, with 15 bases between the two germline ends. Per germline, CDR1 SGHTA and CDR2 FQGNSA. CDR3 protein: CASSLGPAPKRELFF. As DNA, the CDR3 is TGTGCCAGCAGCTTAGGACCGGCCCCCAAAAGGGAGCTGTTTTTT.

This clonotype was observed at least ten times. The chain links TRBV5-1 to TRBJ2-7; a possible D gene is TRBD1 (5 bases). CDR1 is SGHRS and CDR2 is YFSETQ in the germline V gene. With 7 bases removed from V and 0 bases from J, the gap between germline ends came to 11 bases. The CDR3 loop spans 13 amino acids. The CDR3 nucleotides read TGCGCCAGCGGCCAGGGCAGCTCCTACGAGCAGTACTTC. Its protein product is CASGQGSSYEQYF.

As for this clonotype: This CDR3 fails to terminate in the conserved phenylalanine or tryptophan, so it likely reflects a read error. The gene calls are TRBV30 and TRBJ2-3, with 8 nucleotides matching TRBD2. Unmatched junction bases numbered 6, after V lost 5 bases and J lost 2 bases. The CDR3 contains 14 residues. CDR1 GTSNPN and CDR2 SVGIG come from the germline V gene (reference sequence). The CDR3 DNA follows: TGTGCCTGGGGTACTAGCGGCCCCACAGATACGCAGTATCTT. This sequence encodes CAWGTSGPTDTQYL.

This clonotype showed up many times. The rearrangement links TRBV30 to TRBJ2-1, with 8 bases fitting TRBD2. There are 15 residues in the CDR3. V lost 7 bases and J lost 7; bases outside the gene matches: 15. Germline values: CDR1 GTSNPN, CDR2 SVGIG (reference sequence). CDR3: CASSDRGLVTNEQFF. The CDR3 coding sequence is TGTGCCTCCTCAGATCGGGGACTAGTTACTAATGAGCAGTTCTTC.

This clonotype was seen a handful of times. V and J are TRBV25-1 and TRBJ1-4, with unresolved D. The CDR3 has 14 amino acids. The germline V and J ends were trimmed by 1 base and 4 bases, with 7 bases remaining between them. Germline lookup yields CDR1 MGHDK and CDR2 SYGVNS. CDR3 protein: CASSEFQLNEKLFF. As DNA, the CDR3 is TGTGCCAGCAGTGAATTTCAGCTTAATGAAAAACTGTTTTTT.

The V and J genes are TRBV24-1 and TRBJ2-1; 8 bases align to TRBD2. The CDR3 covers 16 residues. Germline V gene lookup returns CDR1 KGHDR and CDR2 SFDVKD. With V trimmed by 4 bases and J by 8 bases, 12 bases remained unmatched. The CDR3 DNA is TGTGCCACCAGTGACCCCGGGACTAGTCGTCAGGATGAGCAGTTCTTC. Amino acids: CATSDPGTSRQDEQFF.

Only a few counts were recorded for this clonotype. Germline and junction disagree at one end, which may indicate a read error. The chain employs TRBV12-3 or TRBV12-4 and TRBJ2-5; D might be TRBD2 (5 bases). The CDR3 has 15 residues. CDR3 nucleotides: TGTGCCAGCAGTCTAGCCGGCAGAGGCGGAGAGACCCAGTACTTC. This sequence encodes CASSLAGRGGETQYF.

V and J are TRBV30 and TRBJ2-7; 8 bases are a match to TRBD2. The CDR3 runs 17 residues. CDR1 is GTSNPN and CDR2 is SVGIG in the germline V gene (reference sequence). Trimming removed 0 bases from V and 1 base from J; junction bases left unmatched: 11. The CDR3 coding sequence is TGTGCCTGGAGTGTACTCCCAGCGCGGGAGGAATCCTACGAGCAGTACTTC. It is translated as CAWSVLPAREESYEQYF.

This chain links TRBV12-5 with TRBJ2-1, with D perhaps matching TRBD1 (6 bases). The CDR3 spans 13 residues. V lost 2 bases to trimming and J lost 8 bases, with 10 bases between them. Germline lookup yields CDR1 LGHNT and CDR2 FRNRAP. The CDR3 sequence: CASGLTGMDEQFF. Here the CDR3 DNA reads TGTGCTAGTGGTTTGACAGGGATGGATGAGCAGTTCTTC.

There are a few counts of this clonotype. The junction departs from the called germline gene at one end, perhaps through a read error. The chain combines TRBV5-1 with TRBJ1-3, with D possibly TRBD1 on 5 matching bases. From germline, CDR1 is SGHRS and CDR2 YFSETQ. The CDR3 has 16 residues. CDR3 DNA: TGTGCCAGCAGCGAGACGTGGGGGACCCCTGGAAACACCATATATTTT. Protein product: CASSETWGTPGNTIYF.

The V call is TRBV27, the J call TRBJ2-7; D call uncertain. Germline V gene data show CDR1 as MNHEY and CDR2 as SMNVEV (reference sequence). The CDR3 is 15 residues long. Trimming removed 6 bases at V and 3 bases at J, with 18 bases between. The CDR3 nucleotides are TGTGCCAGCAGCTCCCGCCTATTTGGGGACTACGAGCAGTACTTC. Protein: CASSSRLFGDYEQYF.

In this sample, this clonotype turned up many times. CDR3 amino acids: CASSMANKPWTGGSNQPQHF. The CDR3 nucleotides are TGTGCCAGTAGTATGGCAAACAAACCATGGACAGGGGGTAGCAATCAGCCCCAGCATTTT. This chain joins TRBV19 and TRBJ1-5, with 10 bases aligning to TRBD1. The CDR3 loop spans 20 amino acids. Germline CDR1 is LNHDA and CDR2 is SQIVND (reference sequence). The junction had 14 bases not matched to a gene; V was cut back by 3 bases and J by 0 bases.

This clonotype occurred many times. The chain uses TRBV2 and TRBJ2-1; D is undetermined. The ends were cut back, 8 bases at V and 12 bases at J, with 11 bases in the middle. There are 10 residues in the CDR3. Per the germline V gene, CDR1 is SNHLY and CDR2 is FYNNEI. The CDR3 here is CASSEGWQFF. Written as DNA, the CDR3 is TGTGCCAGCTCGGAAGGTTGGCAGTTCTTC.

To note about this clonotype: This may be a read error: a much more frequent sequence differs by one nucleotide. The V and J genes are TRBV13 and TRBJ1-5; D might be TRBD1 (6 bases). Germline values: CDR1 PRHDT, CDR2 FYEKMQ (reference sequence). The length of the CDR3 is 13 residues. V was trimmed by 6 bases and J by 8 bases, leaving 14 bases between them. The CDR3 bases are TGTGCCAGCAGTCGGGGGCGAGGAGAGCCCCAGCATTTT. Protein product: CASSRGRGEPQHF.

The sample holds many counts of this clonotype. V is TRBV18 and J is TRBJ2-3, with TRBD1 matching 9 bases. This CDR3 has 15 amino acids. After removal of 4 bases from V and 7 bases from J, the junction contained 9 bases not matched to a gene. Germline V CDR1 and CDR2: KGHSH, LQKENI. The CDR3 nucleotides are TGTGCCAGCTCACTCTCGCGGACAGGGGACAATACGCAGTATTTT. It encodes CASSLSRTGDNTQYF. The full variable domain, its missing parts supplied by reference TRBV18 and TRBJ2-3, is NAGVMQNPRHLVRRRGQEARLRCSPMKGHSHVYWYRQLPEEGLKFMVYLQKENIIDESGMPKERFSAEFPKEGPSILRIQQVVRGDSAAYFCASSLSRTGDNTQYFGPGTRLTVL.

The rearrangement links TRBV7-2 to TRBJ2-5, with D perhaps matching TRBD2 (5 bases). Per germline, CDR1 SGHTA and CDR2 FQGNSA. The CDR3 extends over 15 amino acids. V lost 2 bases and J 5 bases, leaving 15 bases between the germline ends. This CDR3 is CASSLRRGKSETQYF. The CDR3 DNA reads as TGTGCCAGCAGCTTAAGACGGGGAAAGTCCGAGACCCAGTACTTC.

This clonotype was picked up a small number of times. CDR3 DNA: TGTGCCAGCAGCTTCCGGGACAGGGGTCCAGATACGCAGTATTTT. Translating it yields CASSFRDRGPDTQYF. J is TRBJ2-3 and V is TRBV11-3, with TRBD1 matching 10 bases. The CDR3 runs to 15 residues. Germline V CDR1 and CDR2: SGHNT, YENEEA. With V trimmed by 3 bases and J by 4 bases, 4 bases remained unmatched.

The table lists this clonotype with a few counts. The chain employs TRBV30 and TRBJ2-3; TRBD2 matches 10 bases. The J segment lost 0 bases and the V segment lost 0 bases, leaving 9 bases of the junction unmatched. CDR1 and CDR2 from the germline V gene are GTSNPN and SVGIG (reference sequence). This CDR3 spans 18 amino acids. Here the CDR3 reads CAWSVKAGGIPSTDTQYF. For the CDR3, the DNA is TGTGCCTGGAGTGTAAAAGCGGGAGGGATCCCTAGCACAGATACGCAGTATTTT.

J is TRBJ1-6 and V is TRBV4-2; D is perhaps TRBD1 (5 bases). Trimming took 4 bases from V and 8 from J, leaving 24 bases between them. CDR1 LGHNA and CDR2 YNFKEQ come from the germline V gene. This CDR3 comprises 18 residues. The CDR3 nucleotides read TGTGCCAGCAGCCGGAAGGGGACCCCTGGGCGGCTAGATTCACCCCTCCACTTT. Translating it yields CASSRKGTPGRLDSPLHF.

Ten or more counts support this clonotype. CDR3 residues: CASSNTGRVNQPQHF. DNA of the CDR3: TGTGCCAGCAGCAACACAGGGAGGGTCAATCAGCCCCAGCATTTT. V is TRBV7-9 and J is TRBJ1-5; D possibly corresponds to TRBD1 (6 bases). This CDR3 is built from 15 residues. Trimming cost V 5 bases and J 3 bases, with 14 bases left between them. The germline V gene encodes CDR1 SEHNR and CDR2 FQNEAQ (reference sequence).